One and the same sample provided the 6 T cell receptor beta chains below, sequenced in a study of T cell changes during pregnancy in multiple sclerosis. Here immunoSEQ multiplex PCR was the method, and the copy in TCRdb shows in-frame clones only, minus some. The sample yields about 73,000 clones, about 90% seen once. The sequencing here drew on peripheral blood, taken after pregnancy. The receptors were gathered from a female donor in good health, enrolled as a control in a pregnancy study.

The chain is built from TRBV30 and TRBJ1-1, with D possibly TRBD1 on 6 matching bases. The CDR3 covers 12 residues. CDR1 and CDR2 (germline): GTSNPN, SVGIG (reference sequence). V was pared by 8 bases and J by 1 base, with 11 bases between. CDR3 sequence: CARGARNTEAFF. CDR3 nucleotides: TGTGCCCGGGGGGCCCGGAACACTGAAGCTTTCTTT.

DNA for the CDR3: TGTGCCAGCAGTGTGTCCACCGGGACTAGCGGGATTGGTGGGCAGTTCTTC. Its translation: CASSVSTGTSGIGGQFF. V usage is TRBV6-1 and J usage is TRBJ2-1, with 13 bases fitting TRBD2. V was pared by 4 bases and J by 12 bases, with 15 bases of the junction left unmatched. CDR1 is MNHNS and CDR2 is SASEGT in the germline V gene. This CDR3 spans 17 amino acids.

As DNA, the CDR3 is TGTGCCAGCAGTGAAGTCCGGGGGGGGCATTACGAGCAGTACTTC. It specifies CASSEVRGGHYEQYF. The chain is built from TRBV6-1 and TRBJ2-7, with 8 positions matching TRBD2. Trimming took 1 base from V and 4 from J; bases not matched to a gene: 6. The CDR3 totals 15 residues. Per the germline V gene, CDR1 is MNHNS and CDR2 is SASEGT.

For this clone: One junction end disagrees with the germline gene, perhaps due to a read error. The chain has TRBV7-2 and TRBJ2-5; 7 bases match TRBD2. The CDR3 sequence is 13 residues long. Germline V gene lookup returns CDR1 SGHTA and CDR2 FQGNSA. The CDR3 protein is CASSLVLDGRGDF. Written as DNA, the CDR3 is TGTGCCAGCAGCTTAGTCCTAGATGGGAGGGGAGACTTC.

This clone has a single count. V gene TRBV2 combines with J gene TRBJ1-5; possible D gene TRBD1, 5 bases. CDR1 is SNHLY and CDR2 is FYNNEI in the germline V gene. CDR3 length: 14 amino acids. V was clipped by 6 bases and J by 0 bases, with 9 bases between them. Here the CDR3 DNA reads TGTGCCAGCAGCAGCCAGGGTAGCAATCAGCCCCAGCATTTT. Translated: CASSSQGSNQPQHF.

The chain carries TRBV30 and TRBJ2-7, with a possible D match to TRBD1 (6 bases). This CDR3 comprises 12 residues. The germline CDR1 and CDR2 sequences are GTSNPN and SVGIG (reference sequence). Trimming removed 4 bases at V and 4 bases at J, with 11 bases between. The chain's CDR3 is CAWTEQGYEQYF. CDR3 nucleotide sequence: TGTGCCTGGACCGAACAGGGTTACGAGCAGTACTTC.